These T cell receptor beta chains were read from a single sample in a study of cytomegalovirus exposure and HLA in healthy donors. TCRdb keeps only in-frame clones here, not all; method: immunoSEQ multiplex PCR. The sample shows 150,000 to 200,000 clones, approximately 80% of them seen only once. The sample was PBMCs. Every receptor here comes from a woman in her twenties or thirties in good health and CMV-seronegative. Each CDR3 is given with its conserved first and last residue. The D gene is left open where the match is weak. Size is stated for part of the rows, as once, few or many counts, or as a class when the clone is expanded.

v_call,j_call,clone_size,d_call,cdr3_length,cdr3_nt,cdr3_aa
TRBV11-2,TRBJ1-1,NA,NA,11,TGTGCCAGCAGGGGGGGGACTGAAGCTTTCTTT,CASRGGTEAFF
TRBV19,TRBJ1-1,NA,TRBD1,16,TGTGCCAGTAGTATAGCGACAGGGGGCCTGAACACTGAAGCTTTCTTT,CASSIATGGLNTEAFF
TRBV11-2,TRBJ2-7,NA,NA,15,TGTGCCAGCAGCTTGGTCCAGGACAGAACCTACGAGCAGTACTTC,CASSLVQDRTYEQYF
TRBV5-1,TRBJ1-1,NA,NA,13,TGCGCCAGCAGCTTGGTAGCGGCCAGGGAGGCTTTCTTT,CASSLVAAREAFF
TRBV7-9,TRBJ2-1,NA,TRBD2,17,TGTGCCAGCAGCTTAGGGGTGCGGGGGACGATTCACAATGAGCAGTTCTTC,CASSLGVRGTIHNEQFF
TRBV2,TRBJ1-1,NA,NA,13,TGTGCCAGTTACAGGGTCTTCTTGACTGAAGCTTTCTTT,CASYRVFLTEAFF
TRBV19,TRBJ2-5,NA,TRBD1,13,TGTGCCAGTAGTGCCAGGGGGCAAGAGACCCAGTACTTC,CASSARGQETQYF
TRBV2,TRBJ1-1,NA,NA,11,TGTGCCAGCAGGGGCCCTCGAGGGGCTTTCTTT,CASRGPRGAFF
TRBV7-2,TRBJ2-7,few,TRBD2,15,TGTGCCAGCAGCTTAGAAGCGGGAGAGGTGGACGAGCAGTACTTC,CASSLEAGEVDEQYF
TRBV7-2,TRBJ2-7,NA,TRBD1,14,TGTGCCAGCAGCCCGCGGACAGGAACCTACGAGCAGTACTTC,CASSPRTGTYEQYF
TRBV19,TRBJ2-7,once,TRBD1,15,TGTGCCAGTAGTATGTGGACAGGGGAGAATGTCGAGCAGTACTTC,CASSMWTGENVEQYF
TRBV18,TRBJ2-7,NA,NA,12,TGTGCCAGCTCAGCCAGTGCCTACGAGCAGTACTTC,CASSASAYEQYF
TRBV29-1,TRBJ1-2,NA,TRBD1,13,TGCAGCGTGGACAGGGCTAGTAACTATGGCTACACCTTC,CSVDRASNYGYTF
TRBV6-5,TRBJ1-1,NA,TRBD1,15,TGTGCCAGCAGTTACTCCGGACAGGTCGGCACTGAAGCTTTCTTT,CASSYSGQVGTEAFF
TRBV13,TRBJ2-3,NA,TRBD2,15,TGTGCCAGCAGCTTAACCGGGAGGGCCACAGATACGCAGTATTTT,CASSLTGRATDTQYF
TRBV2,TRBJ1-2,once,NA,13,TGTGCCAGCACGGGAGTATCTAACTATGGCTACACCTTC,CASTGVSNYGYTF
TRBV5-1,TRBJ2-3,NA,TRBD1,14,TGCGCCAGCAGTTGGGACAGTAGCACAGATACGCAGTATTTT,CASSWDSSTDTQYF
TRBV7-2,TRBJ2-1,few,TRBD2,15,TGTGCCAGCAGCCCCTGGGCGGGAGACCACAATGAGCAGTTCTTC,CASSPWAGDHNEQFF
TRBV5-1,TRBJ2-3,NA,NA,15,TGCGCCAGCAGCTTGGAGGGAGGAGGCACAGATACGCAGTATTTT,CASSLEGGGTDTQYF
TRBV5-1,TRBJ2-7,NA,NA,14,TGCGCCAGCAGCTTCGTGTCGGGGTCCTACGAGCAGTACTTC,CASSFVSGSYEQYF
TRBV5-1,TRBJ2-3,NA,NA,16,TGCGCCAGCAGCCCAAGGACAGGGAGGGACACAGATACGCAGTATTTT,CASSPRTGRDTDTQYF
TRBV6-1,TRBJ1-1,NA,TRBD1,17,TGTGCCAGCAGTGAACAGTTGGCAGGGGGCGCGAACACTGAAGCTTTCTTT,CASSEQLAGGANTEAFF
TRBV9,TRBJ2-1,NA,TRBD2,16,TGTGCCAGCACCCCTTTCGGGGGGGCCCGTCCGAATGAGCAGTTCTTC,CASTPFGGARPNEQFF
TRBV11-1,TRBJ1-1,NA,NA,12,TGTGCCAGCAGCATCGGGACACCTGAAGCTTTCTTT,CASSIGTPEAFF
TRBV12-5,TRBJ1-5,NA,TRBD1,21,TGTGCTAGTGGTTTGGTCCTCCTCGGACAGGGGGCTAGGATCGATAGTCAGCCCCAGCATTTT,CASGLVLLGQGARIDSQPQHF
TRBV6-5,TRBJ1-2,few,NA,13,TGTGCCAGCAGTGAAGCGATCCAGCAGGGCTACACCTTC,CASSEAIQQGYTF
TRBV28,TRBJ2-7,once,TRBD2,16,TGTGCCAGCAGTTTATTTTGGACTAGCGTCCCTCGCGAGCAGTACTTC,CASSLFWTSVPREQYF
TRBV7-6,TRBJ2-1,NA,NA,17,TGTGCCAGCAGCTTAGGTGAGGGGGGGACAACCTATACCCAGCAGTTCTTC,CASSLGEGGTTYTQQFF
TRBV7-9,TRBJ1-2,NA,TRBD1,16,TGTGCCAGCAGCTTAGGGGGCTCCAGGGGGTTAGTGGGCTACCCCTTC,CASSLGGSRGLVGYPF
TRBV4-2,TRBJ1-5,NA,NA,14,TGTGCCAGCAGCCAAGATAGTAGCAATCAGCCCCAGCATTTT,CASSQDSSNQPQHF
TRBV2,TRBJ1-5,NA,NA,15,TGTGCCAGCAGTGACGGGGTAGGGAGCAATCAGCCCCAGCATTTT,CASSDGVGSNQPQHF
TRBV18,TRBJ1-1,few,TRBD1,14,TGTGCCAGCTCGTCCCCACAGGGGGTCGCTGAAGCTTTCTTT,CASSSPQGVAEAFF
TRBV23-1,TRBJ2-1,NA,TRBD2,18,TGCGCCAGCAGTCAACACGGTCGGCGGGAGGGCCGGTACAATGAGCAGTTCTTC,CASSQHGRREGRYNEQFF
TRBV28,TRBJ1-2,NA,TRBD1,13,TGTGCCAGCACTCTCGGACAGGTCTATGGCTACCCCTTC,CASTLGQVYGYPF
TRBV6-1,TRBJ1-1,few,NA,13,TGTGCCAGCAACACAGGAACGAACACTGAAGCTTTCTTT,CASNTGTNTEAFF
TRBV6-1,TRBJ2-7,NA,TRBD1,16,TGTGCCAGCAGTGCCTCGACAGGGGGAAACTCCTACGAGCAGTACTTC,CASSASTGGNSYEQYF
TRBV5-4,TRBJ2-7,NA,NA,14,TGTGCCAGCAGCCCTCTCGGAGGGGCATACGAGCAGTACTTC,CASSPLGGAYEQYF
TRBV5-4,TRBJ1-1,NA,TRBD1,15,TGTGCCAGCAGCTCCCAGGGGGGACCGAACACTGAAGCTTTCTTT,CASSSQGGPNTEAFF
TRBV6-4,TRBJ2-7,NA,NA,13,TGTGCCAGCAGTATAATCTCAGGGAACGAGCAGTACTTC,CASSIISGNEQYF
TRBV11-2,TRBJ2-3,once,TRBD2,14,TGTGCCAGCAGCTTAGCGCGGGGGATGGATACGCAGTATTTT,CASSLARGMDTQYF
TRBV7-9,TRBJ1-2,few,NA,15,TGTGCCAGCAGCTTAGGAGGCGTCGGCTCGGCTGGCTACCCCTTC,CASSLGGVGSAGYPF
TRBV19,TRBJ1-1,NA,NA,15,TGTGCCAGTAGTATAGATGAGGGAAAGAACACTGAAGCTTTCTTT,CASSIDEGKNTEAFF
TRBV30,TRBJ2-7,NA,TRBD1,13,TGTGCCTGGAGTCGGGACAGAACCTACGAGCAGTACTTC,CAWSRDRTYEQYF
TRBV5-3,TRBJ2-7,NA,TRBD2,17,TGTGCCAGAAGCTCGTACGGGACTAGCGGGAGACGGGGCGAGCAGTACTTC,CARSSYGTSGRRGEQYF
TRBV6-1,TRBJ1-2,NA,NA,15,TGTGCCAGCAGTGAAGTTTTAGGTACAGTTTATGGCTACACCTTC,CASSEVLGTVYGYTF
TRBV7-3,TRBJ1-5,NA,TRBD1,15,TGTGCCAGCAGGCTCACCGGGACAGGGGGACAGCCCCAGCATTTT,CASRLTGTGGQPQHF